This entry lists 32 T cell receptor beta chains sequenced from one sample in a study of graft-versus-host responses after intestinal transplantation. No antigen has been assigned to these receptors. Generated by immunoSEQ multiplex PCR, the TCRdb table keeps only in-frame clones and is missing some. Among more than 90,000 clones listed, 85% to 95% were seen once. The starting material was unstimulated CD8+ T cells sorted from spleen or lymph node cells, obtained before transplant. The receptors stem from a human donor who was the organ donor for an intestinal transplant.

This chain joins TRBV27 and TRBJ2-2; 8 nucleotides align to TRBD2. CDR1 is MNHEY, CDR2 SMNVEV, per germline (reference sequence). There are 16 residues in the CDR3. The V segment lost 1 base and the J segment 5 bases; nucleotides outside the gene matches: 6. The CDR3 nucleotides are TGTGCCAGCAGTTTATGGGCGGGAGGAGGAACCGGGGAGCTGTTTTTT. Its protein is CASSLWAGGGTGELFF.

V usage is TRBV7-9 and J usage is TRBJ2-1; TRBD2 aligns across 14 bases. Germline CDR1 reads SEHNR; CDR2 reads FQNEAQ (reference sequence). CDR3 size: 18 residues. The V gene end was trimmed by 4 bases and the J gene end by 5 bases; junction bases not matched to a gene: 10. The CDR3 is CASSSRLAGGVFHNEQFF. The CDR3 DNA follows: TGTGCCAGCAGCTCCCGACTAGCGGGAGGGGTTTTCCACAATGAGCAGTTCTTC. Using reference TRBV7-9 and TRBJ2-1 for the parts outside the CDR3, the full variable domain is DTGVSQNPRHKITKRGQNVTFRCDPISEHNRLYWYRQTLGQGPEFLTYFQNEAQLEKSRLLSDRFSAERPKGSFSTLEIQRTEQGDSAMYLCASSSRLAGGVFHNEQFFGPGTRLTVL.

V and J are TRBV4-1 and TRBJ2-7; D is ambiguous. V dropped 4 bases and J dropped 0 bases, with 4 bases sitting between them. The CDR3 length is 12 residues. CDR1 MGHRA and CDR2 YSYEKL come from the germline V gene. CDR3 bases: TGCGCCAGCAGCCGGGACTCCTACGAGCAGTACTTC. Translated: CASSRDSYEQYF.

The rearrangement links TRBV9 to TRBJ1-1; possible D gene TRBD1, 5 bases. V dropped 4 bases and J dropped 5 bases, with 18 bases sitting between them. CDR3 length: 15 residues. Germline V gene sequence: CDR1 SGDLS, CDR2 YYNGEE. CDR3: CASSPRVWGGTEAFF. The CDR3 region has the DNA TGTGCCAGCAGCCCGCGGGTCTGGGGGGGGACTGAAGCTTTCTTT. Using reference TRBV9 and TRBJ1-1 for the parts outside the CDR3, the full variable domain is DSGVTQTPKHLITATGQRVTLRCSPRSGDLSVYWYQQSLDQGLQFLIQYYNGEERAKGNILERFSAQQFPDLHSELNLSSLELGDSALYFCASSPRVWGGTEAFFGQGTRLTVV.

The chain's CDR3 is CASSFNVRGGSPLHF. The CDR3 DNA reads as TGTGCCAGCAGCTTCAATGTCAGGGGAGGATCACCCCTCCACTTT. The V gene is TRBV7-6, the J gene TRBJ1-6; D might be TRBD1 (6 bases). The CDR3 is 15 amino acids. Germline V lookup: CDR1 SGHVS, CDR2 FNYEAQ. V was trimmed by 3 bases and J by 10 bases, leaving 16 bases between them.

The V call is TRBV25-1, the J call TRBJ2-5; possible D gene TRBD2, 6 bases. The germline CDR1 and CDR2 sequences are MGHDK and SYGVNS. V was clipped by 2 bases and J by 4 bases, with 14 bases between them. This CDR3 has 15 amino acids. The CDR3 region has the DNA TGTGCCAGCAGTGAAATCGGAGGGGTCGGAGAGACCCAGTACTTC. As protein: CASSEIGGVGETQYF.

The V and J genes are TRBV27 and TRBJ2-7; D is ambiguous. Germline lookup yields CDR1 MNHEY and CDR2 SMNVEV (reference sequence). The germline V and J ends were trimmed by 0 bases and 4 bases, with 7 bases remaining between them. The CDR3 length is 13 residues. The CDR3, as DNA: TGTGCCAGCAGTTTATCGGTAGGGTACGAGCAGTACTTC. This codes for CASSLSVGYEQYF.

The CDR3 DNA is TGTGCCAGCAGGCCCGTCAGGGGACGGTTCTATGGCTACACCTTC. Protein sequence: CASRPVRGRFYGYTF. This chain connects TRBV27 to TRBJ1-2; a possible D gene is TRBD1 (6 bases). Looked up from germline, CDR1 is MNHEY and CDR2 is SMNVEV (reference sequence). This CDR3 has 15 residues. The V and J ends lost 6 bases and 4 bases respectively, with 18 bases between them.

This chain uses TRBV10-3 with TRBJ2-7; TRBD1 agrees at 8 bases. Losses at the gene ends were 6 bases for V and 1 base for J; bases not matched to a gene: 8. Germline V gene lookup returns CDR1 ENHRY and CDR2 SYGVKD. The CDR3 loop spans 15 amino acids. The CDR3 nucleotides read TGTGCCATCAGAGCTACAGGGGGTCCTTCCTACGAGCAGTACTTC. It translates to CAIRATGGPSYEQYF.

Only a few counts were recorded for this clone. The V call is TRBV6-5, the J call TRBJ1-2; D uncertain. The CDR3 has 13 amino acids. Germline V lookup: CDR1 MNHEY, CDR2 SVGAGI. Trimming shortened V by 6 bases and J by 5 bases, and 13 bases separated the two germline ends. The CDR3 region has the DNA TGTGCCAGCAGCGCACTTTTTACTTATGGCTACACCTTC. It encodes CASSALFTYGYTF.

The chain links TRBV4-1 to TRBJ2-3, with TRBD1 identical over 11 bases. Germline V gene sequence: CDR1 MGHRA, CDR2 YSYEKL. The CDR3 totals 14 residues. V lost 7 bases and J lost 4; bases outside the gene matches: 4. CDR3 residues: CASMSGQGADTQYF. The CDR3 DNA follows: TGCGCCAGCATGTCGGGACAGGGGGCAGATACGCAGTATTTT.

Only one count was recorded for this clone. The CDR3 DNA reads as TGCGCCAGCAGCCAAGATTTGGCAGGGGGCAGGAAAAGGATCCACGAGCAGTACTTC. It is translated as CASSQDLAGGRKRIHEQYF. J is TRBJ2-7 and V is TRBV4-3; 8 positions match TRBD1. The CDR3 contains 19 residues. Germline V gene data show CDR1 as LGHNA and CDR2 as YSLEER. With V trimmed by 0 bases and J by 5 bases, 18 bases remained unmatched.

The genes are TRBV5-1 and TRBJ1-1; 12 nucleotides align to TRBD1. This CDR3 comprises 17 residues. Germline trimming cut 4 bases from V and 0 bases from J; bases unmatched to any gene: 7. CDR1 and CDR2 (germline): SGHRS, YFSETQ. CDR3 loop: CASSPGTGGGMNTEAFF. In DNA form, the CDR3 reads TGCGCCAGCAGCCCTGGGACAGGGGGCGGGATGAACACTGAAGCTTTCTTT. The complete variable domain, with remaining parts taken from reference TRBV5-1 and TRBJ1-1, reads KAGVTQTPRYLIKTRGQQVTLSCSPISGHRSVSWYQQTPGQGLQFLFEYFSETQRNKGNFPGRFSGRQFSNSRSEMNVSTLELGDSALYLCASSPGTGGGMNTEAFFGQGTRLTVV.

The chain couples TRBV19 to TRBJ1-5; TRBD1 matches 9 bases. The germline CDR1 and CDR2 sequences are LNHDA and SQIVND (reference sequence). This CDR3 is 15 amino acids long. J lost 5 bases, V lost 5 bases, and 7 bases had no gene match. As DNA, the CDR3 is TGTGCCAGTAGTCTTACGGACAGGGGAGATCAGCCCCAGCATTTT. Translation: CASSLTDRGDQPQHF.

The chain couples TRBV19 to TRBJ2-3; 7 nucleotides agree with TRBD1. Trimming took 3 bases from V and 1 from J; bases not matched to a gene: 7. Per germline, CDR1 LNHDA and CDR2 SQIVND (reference sequence). The CDR3 is 16 residues long. The CDR3 region has the DNA TGTGCCAGTAGTATTGGGGACAGCCTCGGCACAGATACGCAGTATTTT. This gives the protein CASSIGDSLGTDTQYF.

This chain uses TRBV2 with TRBJ2-7; TRBD2 aligns across 11 bases. V was clipped by 4 bases and J by 2 bases; unmatched bases: 10. This CDR3 is built from 17 residues. Per the germline V gene, CDR1 is SNHLY and CDR2 is FYNNEI. DNA of the CDR3: TGTGCCAGCAGTGCAATTCCGGGACTAGCGGATGCCTACGAGCAGTACTTC. Its protein is CASSAIPGLADAYEQYF.

The CDR3 loop reads CASSLGQGREQYF. The CDR3 DNA reads as TGTGCCAGCAGCCTAGGACAGGGCCGCGAGCAGTACTTC. The chain links TRBV5-6 to TRBJ2-7, with 8 bases fitting TRBD1. Germline CDR1 reads SGHDT; CDR2 reads YYEEEE. Trimming removed 4 bases from V and 6 bases from J; junction bases left unmatched: 6. CDR3 length: 13 residues.

The chain recombines TRBV5-1 with TRBJ2-7, with TRBD1 as a possible D gene (5 bases). The length of the CDR3 is 15 residues. Germline loops: CDR1 SGHRS, CDR2 YFSETQ. V gave up 0 bases and J gave up 3 bases, with 13 bases separating them. CDR3 in DNA: TGCGCCAGCAGCTTGGACAGGAATTACGTCTACGAGCAGTACTTC. Amino acids: CASSLDRNYVYEQYF. Supplemented by reference TRBV5-1 and TRBJ2-7, the full variable domain reads KAGVTQTPRYLIKTRGQQVTLSCSPISGHRSVSWYQQTPGQGLQFLFEYFSETQRNKGNFPGRFSGRQFSNSRSEMNVSTLELGDSALYLCASSLDRNYVYEQYFGPGTRLTVT.

The CDR3 region is CAISESASGRALETDTQYF. CDR3 in DNA: TGTGCCATCAGTGAGTCCGCTAGCGGGAGGGCCCTCGAGACAGATACGCAGTATTTT. This sequence joins TRBV10-3 and TRBJ2-3; 12 bases are a match to TRBD2. Trimming cost V 0 bases and J 3 bases; bases outside gene matches: 10. The CDR3 has 19 amino acids. The germline CDR1 and CDR2 sequences are ENHRY and SYGVKD.

This chain links TRBV4-2 with TRBJ2-7; the match to TRBD1 covers 10 bases. Germline CDR1 LGHNA, CDR2 YNFKEQ. The CDR3 loop spans 15 amino acids. The trim removed 1 base at V and 4 bases at J, leaving 4 bases unmatched. CDR3 amino acids: CASSQGWTGGYEQYF. In DNA, the CDR3 is TGTGCCAGCAGCCAAGGATGGACAGGGGGATACGAGCAGTACTTC.

The rearrangement joins TRBV4-1 to TRBJ2-1, with a possible D match to TRBD2 (6 bases). The CDR3 runs to 19 residues. Trimming cost V 0 bases and J 3 bases, with 21 bases left between them. Per the germline V gene, CDR1 is MGHRA and CDR2 is YSYEKL. As DNA, the CDR3 is TGCGCCAGCAGCCAAGACCAAACTATAGTCCCCGGGGGCTACAATGAGCAGTTCTTC. As protein: CASSQDQTIVPGGYNEQFF.

The gene calls are TRBV9 and TRBJ2-5; D is perhaps TRBD2 (6 bases). The V end was cut by 0 bases, the J end by 0 bases, with 6 bases between. Germline V gene sequence: CDR1 SGDLS, CDR2 YYNGEE. The CDR3 is 14 residues long. The CDR3 bases are TGTGCCAGCAGCGTAGCGGGGGACCAAGAGACCCAGTACTTC. Protein: CASSVAGDQETQYF.

The chain employs TRBV5-8 and TRBJ2-1; unclear D gene. CDR1 is SGHTS, CDR2 YDEGEE, per germline. This CDR3 is built from 12 residues. Trimming removed 2 bases at V and 7 bases at J, with 7 bases between. The CDR3 sequence is CASSLFGNEQFF. Here the CDR3 DNA reads TGTGCCAGCAGCTTATTTGGTAATGAGCAGTTCTTC.

V gene TRBV2 combines with J gene TRBJ2-3; D is unclear. Germline V gene sequence: CDR1 SNHLY, CDR2 FYNNEI. Trimming cost V 8 bases and J 2 bases, with 11 bases left between them. The CDR3 sequence is 13 residues long. The CDR3 spells CASSADLTDTQYF. The CDR3 nucleotides read TGTGCCAGCTCGGCAGACCTCACAGATACGCAGTATTTT.

In its sample, this clone was seen a few times. V gene TRBV6-5 combines with J gene TRBJ2-7; D unresolved. Germline CDR1 and CDR2: MNHEY and SVGAGI. V shed 0 bases and J shed 4 bases, with 7 bases lying between them. CDR3 length: 13 residues. The CDR3 region is CASSYSFGYEQYF. The CDR3 nucleotides read TGTGCCAGCAGTTACTCGTTTGGGTACGAGCAGTACTTC.

This sequence joins TRBV4-2 and TRBJ1-2; D is uncertain. This CDR3 comprises 14 residues. Germline CDR1 is LGHNA and CDR2 is YNFKEQ. Trimming removed 1 base from V and 2 bases from J, with 8 bases in between. Written as DNA, the CDR3 is TGTGCCAGCAGCCAAGCTTGCAGAAACTATGGCTACACCTTC. The encoded protein is CASSQACRNYGYTF.

This chain connects TRBV9 to TRBJ1-2, with D unclear. V was shortened by 0 bases and J by 6 bases, with 18 bases between the two germline ends. This CDR3 spans 16 amino acids. The germline V gene encodes CDR1 SGDLS and CDR2 YYNGEE. DNA for the CDR3: TGTGCCAGCAGCGTAGATCTCTACTCAGGAGTCGATGGCTACACCTTC. It translates to CASSVDLYSGVDGYTF.

This clone was counted a single time. The chain is built from TRBV13 and TRBJ2-7, with 7 bases lining up with TRBD1. The trim removed 5 bases at V and 0 bases at J, leaving 7 bases unmatched. Germline V gene lookup returns CDR1 PRHDT and CDR2 FYEKMQ (reference sequence). CDR3 length: 15 residues. The CDR3 nucleotides are TGTGCCAGCAGCCGTTCCGGGACAGCCTCCTACGAGCAGTACTTC. Translated: CASSRSGTASYEQYF.

V is TRBV30 and J is TRBJ1-6; TRBD1 matches at 7 bases. Germline CDR1 is GTSNPN and CDR2 is SVGIG (reference sequence). The V segment lost 2 bases and the J segment 6 bases; nucleotides outside the gene matches: 1. The CDR3 sequence is 13 residues long. The CDR3 sequence: CAWSTGVNSPLHF. The CDR3, as DNA: TGTGCCTGGAGTACAGGGGTTAATTCACCCCTCCACTTT.

The chain recombines TRBV10-1 with TRBJ2-3; D unclear. Trimming cost V 7 bases and J 5 bases, with 4 bases left between them. The V gene's germline CDR1 is WNHNN and CDR2 SYGVQD (reference sequence). The CDR3 totals 10 residues. CDR3 nucleotide sequence: TGCGCCAGCATGCAAGATACGCAGTATTTT. It yields the protein CASMQDTQYF.

This chain uses TRBV6-5 with TRBJ2-7; perhaps TRBD2 as D (6 bases). V was shortened by 6 bases and J by 2 bases, with 17 bases between the two germline ends. CDR1 MNHEY and CDR2 SVGAGI come from the germline V gene. CDR3 length: 15 residues. CDR3 coding DNA: TGTGCCAGCAGACCGATCGGGACTCATCCCTACGAGCAGTACTTC. Encoded protein: CASRPIGTHPYEQYF.

J is TRBJ2-1 and V is TRBV7-9, with D uncertain. CDR1 is SEHNR and CDR2 is FQNEAQ in the germline V gene (reference sequence). V was pared by 1 base and J by 10 bases, with 5 bases between. This CDR3 region has 11 residues. The CDR3 DNA sequence: TGTGCCAGCAGCTTAGGTCGGGAGCAGTTCTTC. Amino acid sequence: CASSLGREQFF.